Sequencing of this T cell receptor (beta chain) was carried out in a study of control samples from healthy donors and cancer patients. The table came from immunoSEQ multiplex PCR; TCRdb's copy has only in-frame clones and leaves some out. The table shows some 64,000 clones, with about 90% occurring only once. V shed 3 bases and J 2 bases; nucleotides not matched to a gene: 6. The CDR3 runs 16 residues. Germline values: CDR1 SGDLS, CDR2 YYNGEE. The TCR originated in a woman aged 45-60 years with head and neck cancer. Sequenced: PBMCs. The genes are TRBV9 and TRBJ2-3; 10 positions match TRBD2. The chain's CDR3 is CASSASGGVPTDTQYF. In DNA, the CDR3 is TGTGCCAGCAGCGCTAGCGGGGGAGTTCCCACAGATACGCAGTATTTT.